The present T cell receptor (beta chain) was sequenced within a study of beta chain features in type 1 diabetes. This clone came up a few times. What it binds is not known. CD4+ naive, central memory, regulatory and stem cell-like memory subsets were isolated by sorting on CD45RO/CCR7/CD25/CD127/CD95/CD27. The study reverse transcribed the entire isolated RNA, so it sequenced expressed TCRB transcripts. Clones were read by immunoSEQ multiplex PCR, and TCRdb kept only the in-frame ones, dropping some. This sample has around 310,000 clones, with 11% found just once. General observations from the study: Sampled from patients, naive, central memory and Treg TCRB repertoires appeared more similar than those sampled from healthy donors. VDJ junctions from patients with type 1 diabetes contained fewer insertions and more deletions. A possible short-template PCR bias applies equally to patients and controls.

This TCR derives from a woman aged 30 to 39 in good health. The specimen sequenced was naive CD4+ T cells from blood.

This CDR3 reads CATSRRTGQETQYF. The CDR3, as DNA: TGTGCCACCAGCAGAAGGACAGGGCAAGAGACCCAGTACTTC. J is TRBJ2-5 and V is TRBV15; 8 positions match TRBD1. CDR1 is LNHNV and CDR2 is YYDKDF in the germline V gene (reference sequence). V shed 2 bases and J 2 bases; nucleotides not matched to a gene: 1. The CDR3 covers 14 residues.